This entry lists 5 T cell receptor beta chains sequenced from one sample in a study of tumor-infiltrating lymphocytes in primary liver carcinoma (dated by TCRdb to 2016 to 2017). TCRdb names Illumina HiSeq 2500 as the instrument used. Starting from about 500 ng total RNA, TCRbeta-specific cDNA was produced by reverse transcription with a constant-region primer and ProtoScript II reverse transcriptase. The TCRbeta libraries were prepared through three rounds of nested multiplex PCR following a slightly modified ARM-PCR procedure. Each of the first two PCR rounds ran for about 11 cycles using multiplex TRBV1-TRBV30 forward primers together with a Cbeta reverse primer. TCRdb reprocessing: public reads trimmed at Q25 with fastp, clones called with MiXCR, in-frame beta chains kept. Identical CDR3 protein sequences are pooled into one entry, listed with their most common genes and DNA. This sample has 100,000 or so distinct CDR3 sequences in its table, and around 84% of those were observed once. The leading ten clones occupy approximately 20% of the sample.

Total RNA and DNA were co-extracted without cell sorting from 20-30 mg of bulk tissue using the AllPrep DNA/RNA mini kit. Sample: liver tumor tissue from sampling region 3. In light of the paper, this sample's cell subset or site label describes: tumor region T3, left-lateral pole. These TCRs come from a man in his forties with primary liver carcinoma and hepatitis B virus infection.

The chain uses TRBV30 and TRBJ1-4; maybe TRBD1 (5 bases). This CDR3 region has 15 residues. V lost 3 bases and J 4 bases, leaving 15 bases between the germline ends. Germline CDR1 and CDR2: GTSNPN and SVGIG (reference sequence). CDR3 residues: CAWRAVGRHNEKLFF. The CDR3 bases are TGTGCCTGGAGGGCCGTGGGGCGGCATAATGAAAAACTGTTTTTT. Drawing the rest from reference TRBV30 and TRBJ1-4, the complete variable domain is SQTIHQWPATLVQPVGSPLSLECTVEGTSNPNLYWYRQAAGRGLQLLFYSVGIGQISSEVPQNLSASRPQDRQFILSSKKLLLSDSGFYLCAWRAVGRHNEKLFFGSGTQLSVL.

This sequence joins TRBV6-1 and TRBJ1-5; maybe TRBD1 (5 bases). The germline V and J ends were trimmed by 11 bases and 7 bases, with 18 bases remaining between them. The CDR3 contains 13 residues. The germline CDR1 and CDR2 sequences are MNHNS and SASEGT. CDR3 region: CAASRGRGQPQHF. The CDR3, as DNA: TGTGCCGCCTCGAGGGGTCGGGGCCAGCCCCAGCATTTT.

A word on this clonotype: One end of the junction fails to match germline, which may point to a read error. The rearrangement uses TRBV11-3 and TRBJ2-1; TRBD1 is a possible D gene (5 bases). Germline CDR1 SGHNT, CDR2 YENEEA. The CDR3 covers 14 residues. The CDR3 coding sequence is TGTGCCACCAGCTTAGGGGTCAGCAACAATGAGCTGATCTTC. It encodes CATSLGVSNNELIF. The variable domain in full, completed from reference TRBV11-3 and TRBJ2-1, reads EAGVVQSPRYKIIEKKQPVAFWCNPISGHNTLYWYLQNLGQGPELLIRYENEEAVDDSQLPKDRFSAERLKGVDSTLKIQPAELGDSAVYLCATSLGVSNNELIFGPGTRLTVL.

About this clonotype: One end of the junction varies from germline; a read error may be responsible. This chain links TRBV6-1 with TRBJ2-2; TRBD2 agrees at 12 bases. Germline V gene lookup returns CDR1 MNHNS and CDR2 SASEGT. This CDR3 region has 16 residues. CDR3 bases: TGTGTCAGCAGTGTGGCTAGCGGGAGGGCCGGCGGGGAGCTGTTTTTT. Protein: CVSSVASGRAGGELFF.

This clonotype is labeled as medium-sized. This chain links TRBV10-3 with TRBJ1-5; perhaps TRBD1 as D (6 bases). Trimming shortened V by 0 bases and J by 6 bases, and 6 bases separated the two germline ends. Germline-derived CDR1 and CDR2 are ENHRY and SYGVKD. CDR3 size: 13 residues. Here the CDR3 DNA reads TGTGCCATCAGTGAGTCGACAGGTCAGCCCCAGCATTTT. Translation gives CAISESTGQPQHF.